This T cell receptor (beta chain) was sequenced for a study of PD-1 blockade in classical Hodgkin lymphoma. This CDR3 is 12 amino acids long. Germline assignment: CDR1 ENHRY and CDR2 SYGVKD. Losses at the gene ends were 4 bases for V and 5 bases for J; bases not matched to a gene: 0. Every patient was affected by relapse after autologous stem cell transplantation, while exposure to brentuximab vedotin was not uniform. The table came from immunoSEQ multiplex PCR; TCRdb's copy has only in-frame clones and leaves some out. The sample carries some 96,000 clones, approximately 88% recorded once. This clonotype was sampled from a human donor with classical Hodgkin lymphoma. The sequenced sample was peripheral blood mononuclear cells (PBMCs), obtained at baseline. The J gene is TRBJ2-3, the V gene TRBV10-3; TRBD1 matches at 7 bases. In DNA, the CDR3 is TGTGCCATCAGTGGGGACAGAGATACGCAGTATTTT. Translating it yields CAISGDRDTQYF.